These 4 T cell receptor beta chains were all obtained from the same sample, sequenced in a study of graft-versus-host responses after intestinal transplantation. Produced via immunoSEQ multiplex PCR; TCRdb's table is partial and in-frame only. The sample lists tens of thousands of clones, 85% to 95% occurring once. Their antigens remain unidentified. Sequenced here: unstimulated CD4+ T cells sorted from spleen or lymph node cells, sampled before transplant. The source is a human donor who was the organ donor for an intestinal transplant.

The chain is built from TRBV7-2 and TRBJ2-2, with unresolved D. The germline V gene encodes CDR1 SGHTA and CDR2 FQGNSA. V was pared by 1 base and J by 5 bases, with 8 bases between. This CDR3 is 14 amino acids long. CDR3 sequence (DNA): TGTGCCAGCAGCTTAGATTGGCGAACCGGGGAGCTGTTTTTT. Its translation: CASSLDWRTGELFF.

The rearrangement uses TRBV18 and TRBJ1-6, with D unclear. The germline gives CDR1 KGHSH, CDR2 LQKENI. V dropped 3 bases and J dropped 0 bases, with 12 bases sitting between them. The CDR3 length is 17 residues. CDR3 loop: CASSPWAPSSYNSPLHF. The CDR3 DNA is TGTGCCAGCTCACCCTGGGCCCCGAGCTCCTATAATTCACCCCTCCACTTT.

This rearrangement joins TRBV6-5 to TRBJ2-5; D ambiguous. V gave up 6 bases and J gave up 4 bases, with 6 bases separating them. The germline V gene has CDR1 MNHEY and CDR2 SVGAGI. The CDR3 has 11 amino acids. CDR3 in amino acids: CASRLGETQYF. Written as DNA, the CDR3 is TGTGCCAGCAGGCTAGGAGAGACCCAGTACTTC.

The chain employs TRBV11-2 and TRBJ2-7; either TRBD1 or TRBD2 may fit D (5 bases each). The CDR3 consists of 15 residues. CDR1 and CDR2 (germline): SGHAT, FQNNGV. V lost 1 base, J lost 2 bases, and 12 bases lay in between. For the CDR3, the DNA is TGTGCCAGCAGCTTAGCCAGGGCGGGTACCTACGAGCAGTACTTC. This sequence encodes CASSLARAGTYEQYF.